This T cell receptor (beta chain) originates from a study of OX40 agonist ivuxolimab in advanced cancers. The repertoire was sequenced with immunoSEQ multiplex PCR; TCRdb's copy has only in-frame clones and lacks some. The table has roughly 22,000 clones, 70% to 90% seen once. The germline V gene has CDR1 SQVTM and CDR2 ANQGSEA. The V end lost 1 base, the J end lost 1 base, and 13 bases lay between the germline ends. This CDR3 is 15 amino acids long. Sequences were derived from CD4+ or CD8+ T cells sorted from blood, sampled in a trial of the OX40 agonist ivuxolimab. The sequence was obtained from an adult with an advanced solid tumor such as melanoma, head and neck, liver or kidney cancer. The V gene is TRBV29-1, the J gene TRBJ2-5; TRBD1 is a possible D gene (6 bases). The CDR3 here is CSVEGGDMSQETQYF. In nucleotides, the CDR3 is TGCAGCGTTGAAGGAGGGGACATGAGCCAAGAGACCCAGTACTTC.